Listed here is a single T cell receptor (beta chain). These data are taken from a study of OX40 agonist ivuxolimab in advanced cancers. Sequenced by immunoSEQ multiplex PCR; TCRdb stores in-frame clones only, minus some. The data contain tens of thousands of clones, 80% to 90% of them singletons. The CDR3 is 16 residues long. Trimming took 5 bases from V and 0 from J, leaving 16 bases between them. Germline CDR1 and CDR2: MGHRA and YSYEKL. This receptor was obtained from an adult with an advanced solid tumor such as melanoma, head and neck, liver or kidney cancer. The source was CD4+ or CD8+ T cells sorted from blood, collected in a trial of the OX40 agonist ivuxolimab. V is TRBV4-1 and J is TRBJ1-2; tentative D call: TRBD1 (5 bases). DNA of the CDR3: TGCGCCAGCAGCAAGGGGCCCTCCACCACTAACTATGGCTACACCTTC. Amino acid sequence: CASSKGPSTTNYGYTF.